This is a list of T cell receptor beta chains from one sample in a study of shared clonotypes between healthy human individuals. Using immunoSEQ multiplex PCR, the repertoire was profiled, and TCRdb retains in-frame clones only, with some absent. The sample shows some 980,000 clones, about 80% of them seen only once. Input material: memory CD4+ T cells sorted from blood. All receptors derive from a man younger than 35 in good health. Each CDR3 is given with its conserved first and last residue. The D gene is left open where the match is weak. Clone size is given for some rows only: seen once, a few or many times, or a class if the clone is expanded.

CDR3nt: TGTGCCAGTGCCCTGAACACTGAAGCTTTCTTT
CDR3aa: CASALNTEAFF
v_gene: TRBV19
d_gene: .
j_gene: TRBJ1-1
abundance: few

CDR3nt: TGTGCCAGCAGGAGCGGGAGCGGCACCGGGGAGCTGTTTTTT
CDR3aa: CASRSGSGTGELFF
v_gene: TRBV7-2
d_gene: TRBD2
j_gene: TRBJ2-2
abundance: .

CDR3nt: TGTGCCTGGATTACAGGGGGCGGCACTGAAGCTTTCTTT
CDR3aa: CAWITGGGTEAFF
v_gene: TRBV30
d_gene: TRBD1
j_gene: TRBJ1-1
abundance: many

CDR3nt: TGTGCCAGCAGTCCTAGCGGGAGTGATGAGCAGTACTTC
CDR3aa: CASSPSGSDEQYF
v_gene: TRBV28
d_gene: TRBD2
j_gene: TRBJ2-7
abundance: .

CDR3nt: TGTGCCAGCAGTTTGCAGGGGGCAGGAAAAGCTTTCTTT
CDR3aa: CASSLQGAGKAFF
v_gene: TRBV28
d_gene: TRBD1
j_gene: TRBJ1-1
abundance: .

CDR3nt: TGTGCCAGCACCTATTGGCCCCCATTGACAGGGACTGAAGCTTTCTTT
CDR3aa: CASTYWPPLTGTEAFF
v_gene: TRBV27
d_gene: TRBD1
j_gene: TRBJ1-1
abundance: .

CDR3nt: TGTGCCAGCAGCTCAAGTGGTATTTTCTATGGCTACACCTTC
CDR3aa: CASSSSGIFYGYTF
v_gene: TRBV11-2
d_gene: .
j_gene: TRBJ1-2
abundance: .

CDR3nt: TGTGCCAGCTCACCCAATTACAGGGGCTCCTACGAGCAGTACTTC
CDR3aa: CASSPNYRGSYEQYF
v_gene: TRBV18
d_gene: TRBD1
j_gene: TRBJ2-7
abundance: .

CDR3nt: TGCGCCAGCAGCCATATCACAGGGGTTATTGATGAAAAACTGTTTTTT
CDR3aa: CASSHITGVIDEKLFF
v_gene: TRBV4-1
d_gene: TRBD1
j_gene: TRBJ1-4
abundance: few

CDR3nt: TGTGCCAGCAGCGTAGATACAACTACTAACTATGGCTACACCTTC
CDR3aa: CASSVDTTTNYGYTF
v_gene: TRBV9
d_gene: .
j_gene: TRBJ1-2
abundance: .

CDR3nt: TGTGCCAGCTCATTCGACAGGGGGGGTAGCTATGGCTACACCTTC
CDR3aa: CASSFDRGGSYGYTF
v_gene: TRBV18
d_gene: TRBD1
j_gene: TRBJ1-2
abundance: once

CDR3nt: TGTGCCAGCAGCCAAGATTCGGGGACTAGCACAGATACGCAGTATTTT
CDR3aa: CASSQDSGTSTDTQYF
v_gene: TRBV4-2
d_gene: .
j_gene: TRBJ2-3
abundance: .

CDR3nt: TGTGCCAGTAGTACCCGAGCCCCTAACTATGGCTACACCTTC
CDR3aa: CASSTRAPNYGYTF
v_gene: TRBV19
d_gene: .
j_gene: TRBJ1-2
abundance: few

CDR3nt: TGTGCCAGTCTAAAAATGGGGGGGAACACCGGGGAGCTGTTTTTT
CDR3aa: CASLKMGGNTGELFF
v_gene: TRBV7-6
d_gene: .
j_gene: TRBJ2-2
abundance: .

CDR3nt: TGTGCCAGCAGCCGATATACTAGCGGGGGGGTCAATGAGCAGTTCTTC
CDR3aa: CASSRYTSGGVNEQFF
v_gene: TRBV5-4
d_gene: TRBD2
j_gene: TRBJ2-1
abundance: .

CDR3nt: TGTGCCAGCAGTCACCGACTCCAAGAGACCCAGTACTTC
CDR3aa: CASSHRLQETQYF
v_gene: TRBV27
d_gene: .
j_gene: TRBJ2-5
abundance: .

CDR3nt: TGTGCCAGTACCCCTCGGGGGGCTGGAAACACCATATATTTT
CDR3aa: CASTPRGAGNTIYF
v_gene: TRBV19
d_gene: .
j_gene: TRBJ1-3
abundance: .

CDR3nt: TGTGCCAGCAGCTTAAAACAGGGTCCGTACGAGCAGTACTTC
CDR3aa: CASSLKQGPYEQYF
v_gene: TRBV7-2
d_gene: .
j_gene: TRBJ2-7
abundance: .

CDR3nt: TGTGCCAGCAGTTTTTATGGTGTAGGGAGCGAAAAACTGTTTTTT
CDR3aa: CASSFYGVGSEKLFF
v_gene: TRBV27
d_gene: .
j_gene: TRBJ1-4
abundance: once

CDR3nt: TGCGCCAGCAGCACAGGGGTAGGCTACACCTTC
CDR3aa: CASSTGVGYTF
v_gene: TRBV10-2
d_gene: TRBD1
j_gene: TRBJ1-2
abundance: .

CDR3nt: TGTGCCAGCAGCCTACAAATCAATTGGGACAGCAACAATCAGCCCCAGCATTTT
CDR3aa: CASSLQINWDSNNQPQHF
v_gene: TRBV9
d_gene: TRBD1
j_gene: TRBJ1-5
abundance: .

CDR3nt: TGCAGCGTTGAGAAGGGCAGGATGCGCACTGAAGCTTTCTTT
CDR3aa: CSVEKGRMRTEAFF
v_gene: TRBV29-1
d_gene: .
j_gene: TRBJ1-1
abundance: once

CDR3nt: TGCGCCAGCAGCCAGGACAGGGAGAATGGCTACACCTTC
CDR3aa: CASSQDRENGYTF
v_gene: TRBV5-1
d_gene: TRBD1
j_gene: TRBJ1-2
abundance: .

CDR3nt: TGTGCCAGCAGCTTACCCTCAGACAGGGAGCAGTTCTTC
CDR3aa: CASSLPSDREQFF
v_gene: TRBV7-8
d_gene: .
j_gene: TRBJ2-1
abundance: .

CDR3nt: TGTGCCAGCTCACCGTCGGGGGGGAACACTGAAGCTTTCTTT
CDR3aa: CASSPSGGNTEAFF
v_gene: TRBV18
d_gene: .
j_gene: TRBJ1-1
abundance: .

CDR3nt: TGTGCCAGCAGTCAGACTAGTTCGTTGAGTGGGAGGGCGGACTTC
CDR3aa: CASSQTSSLSGRADF
v_gene: TRBV7-2
d_gene: TRBD2
j_gene: TRBJ2-7
abundance: .

CDR3nt: TGTGCCAGCAGCTTACCCCAGAACACTGAAGCTTTCTTT
CDR3aa: CASSLPQNTEAFF
v_gene: TRBV13
d_gene: .
j_gene: TRBJ1-1
abundance: .

CDR3nt: TGTGCCAGCAGCCATAGTACAGGGCCCCAAGAGACCCAGTACTTC
CDR3aa: CASSHSTGPQETQYF
v_gene: TRBV14
d_gene: .
j_gene: TRBJ2-5
abundance: .

CDR3nt: TGCGCCAGCAGCTTGGAACCCGGGTCGTACAATGAGCAGTTCTTC
CDR3aa: CASSLEPGSYNEQFF
v_gene: TRBV5-1
d_gene: .
j_gene: TRBJ2-1
abundance: .

CDR3nt: TGTGCCAGCCTCCCCGCGGGTGCAAACTATGGCTACACCTTC
CDR3aa: CASLPAGANYGYTF
v_gene: TRBV6-5
d_gene: .
j_gene: TRBJ1-2
abundance: .

CDR3nt: TGTGCCAGCAGTTACTCCGGGACAGCTAATGAAAAACTGTTTTTT
CDR3aa: CASSYSGTANEKLFF
v_gene: TRBV6-5
d_gene: TRBD1
j_gene: TRBJ1-4
abundance: few

CDR3nt: TGTGCCAGCAGCTTAGTCGGTACATCCTCCTCCTACGAGCAGTACTTC
CDR3aa: CASSLVGTSSSYEQYF
v_gene: TRBV11-2
d_gene: .
j_gene: TRBJ2-7
abundance: .